The rows below give T cell receptor beta chains drawn from one sample of a study of blood T cell repertoires in COVID-19. This table comes from immunoSEQ multiplex PCR, and its TCRdb copy is limited to in-frame clones, with some not included. This table has about 59,000 clones, more than 75% appearing once. Sequencing used peripheral blood. These receptor sequences come from a man in his 60s with acute or convalescent COVID-19. Each CDR3 is given with its conserved first and last residue. Each record gives: D gene, J gene, V gene, clone size, CDR3 protein, CDR3 DNA. D genes are given only for firm matches. Rows give clone size only sometimes, using once, few, many, or a class for an expanded clone.

>-|TRBJ1-1|TRBV5-1|-
CASSLTGLEAFF
TGCGCCAGCAGCTTGACGGGATTAGAAGCTTTCTTT
>TRBD1|TRBJ1-2|TRBV20-1|-
CSASGGGSTNYGYTF
TGCAGTGCTAGTGGAGGGGGCTCAACCAACTATGGCTACACCTTC
>TRBD1|TRBJ2-1|TRBV18|-
CASSPPGTGSLNEQFF
TGTGCCAGCTCACCCCCCGGGACAGGGTCTCTCAATGAGCAGTTCTTC
>-|TRBJ2-3|TRBV2|few
CASAPSTVTADTQYF
TGTGCCAGCGCCCCCTCGACAGTTACGGCAGATACGCAGTATTTT
>-|TRBJ2-2|TRBV5-6|-
CATFRTPIGELFF
TGTGCCACCTTCAGGACTCCAATCGGGGAGCTGTTTTTT
>-|TRBJ1-5|TRBV4-1|-
CASSQDSVGGDNQPQHF
TGCGCCAGCAGCCAAGATTCCGTCGGGGGTGACAATCAGCCCCAGCATTTT
>-|TRBJ2-5|TRBV29-1|few
CSVDRASQETQYF
TGCAGCGTTGACAGGGCTAGTCAAGAGACCCAGTACTTC
>-|TRBJ1-1|TRBV29-1|-
CSAADTLNTEAFF
TGCAGCGCGGCCGACACACTGAACACTGAAGCTTTCTTT
>TRBD1|TRBJ2-3|TRBV6-4|-
CASSRGQGSDTQYF
TGTGCCAGCAGCCGCGGACAGGGATCAGATACGCAGTATTTT
>TRBD1|TRBJ2-1|TRBV3-1/TRBV3-2|-
CASSQDRDRIPNEQFF
TGTGCCAGCAGCCAAGACCGGGACAGAATCCCCAATGAGCAGTTCTTC
>-|TRBJ1-1|TRBV5-6|once
CASSLVQIAEAFF
TGTGCCAGCAGCTTGGTACAGATCGCTGAAGCTTTCTTT
>-|TRBJ1-1|TRBV18|-
CASSLGQFMNTEAFF
TGTGCCAGCTCACTGGGGCAATTCATGAACACTGAAGCTTTCTTT
>-|TRBJ1-4|TRBV28|-
CASSLGGATNEKLFF
TGTGCCAGCAGTTTAGGAGGTGCAACTAATGAAAAACTGTTTTTT
>TRBD2|TRBJ2-5|TRBV27|-
CATTKTSGGGTQYF
TGTGCCACCACGAAGACTAGCGGGGGAGGGACCCAGTACTTC
>-|TRBJ2-7|TRBV28|once
CASLGQGRAYEQYF
TGTGCCAGTTTGGGTCAAGGCAGGGCCTACGAGCAGTACTTC
>-|TRBJ1-3|TRBV15|-
CATSRVRGSGNTIYF
TGTGCCACCAGCAGAGTCCGGGGCTCTGGAAACACCATATATTTT
>-|TRBJ2-2|TRBV9|-
CASSPSIGWGGLTGELFF
TGTGCCAGCAGCCCCTCCATAGGTTGGGGGGGGCTCACCGGGGAGCTGTTTTTT
>TRBD2|TRBJ2-5|TRBV11-2|-
CASSPTSGGAVVTQYF
TGTGCCAGCAGCCCAACTAGCGGGGGGGCCGTGGTGACCCAGTACTTC
>TRBD2|TRBJ2-5|TRBV14|-
CASSPRLDSGGGETQYF
TGTGCCAGCAGCCCCCGATTGGATAGCGGGGGGGGAGAGACCCAGTACTTC
>TRBD2|TRBJ2-5|TRBV11-3|once
CASSFSSGGAPETQYF
TGTGCCAGCAGCTTTTCTAGCGGGGGGGCCCCGGAGACCCAGTACTTC
>TRBD2|TRBJ2-1|TRBV5-1|-
CASSLRTSGEGYEQFF
TGCGCCAGCAGCTTGCGGACTAGCGGGGAGGGGTATGAGCAGTTCTTC
>-|TRBJ1-5|TRBV19|-
CASSLMDQPQHF
TGTGCCAGTAGTCTAATGGATCAGCCCCAGCATTTT
>-|TRBJ1-5|TRBV30|-
CAWSVRGRGSNQPQHF
TGTGCCTGGAGTGTACGTGGCAGGGGAAGCAATCAGCCCCAGCATTTT
>-|TRBJ1-2|TRBV15|-
CATSRDVARDNGYTF
TGTGCCACCAGCAGAGACGTCGCCAGGGACAATGGCTACACCTTC
>-|TRBJ2-3|TRBV24-1|-
CATSDSGTRDTQYF
TGTGCCACCAGTGATTCGGGTACCAGAGATACGCAGTATTTT
>TRBD1|TRBJ1-1|TRBV6-5|-
CASSSGQGLAEAFF
TGTGCCAGCAGTTCCGGACAGGGTTTGGCTGAAGCTTTCTTT
>TRBD1|TRBJ1-3|TRBV27|-
CASSPSGTVLSGNTIYF
TGTGCCAGCAGTCCGTCCGGGACAGTCTTGTCTGGAAACACCATATATTTT
>-|TRBJ2-5|TRBV5-4|once
CASSLWGRGRTQYF
TGTGCCAGCAGCTTATGGGGGCGGGGGAGGACCCAGTACTTC
>-|TRBJ2-2|TRBV6-5|once
CASSYFWDLNTGELFF
TGTGCCAGCAGTTACTTCTGGGACTTGAACACCGGGGAGCTGTTTTTT
>-|TRBJ2-7|TRBV3-1/TRBV3-2|-
CASSGPRGGYEQYF
TGTGCCAGCAGCGGGCCGCGGGGAGGATACGAGCAGTACTTC
>-|TRBJ2-5|TRBV21-1|-
CASSKYSAQYF
TGTGCCAGCAGCAAATATTCGGCCCAGTACTTC
>-|TRBJ2-1|TRBV5-1|-
CASSLTGTYNEQFF
TGCGCCAGCAGCTTGACAGGTACCTACAATGAGCAGTTCTTC
>TRBD1|TRBJ1-5|TRBV4-1|-
CASSQEYTGGNQPQHF
TGCGCCAGCAGCCAAGAATACACAGGGGGTAATCAGCCCCAGCATTTT
>TRBD1|TRBJ2-6|TRBV5-1|-
CASSPRTGRTSGANVLTF
TGCGCCAGCAGCCCGCGGACAGGACGGACCTCTGGGGCCAACGTCCTGACTTTC
>-|TRBJ2-7|TRBV5-8|-
CASSAGLPGEQYF
TGTGCCAGCAGCGCCGGTCTCCCTGGCGAGCAGTACTTC
>-|TRBJ1-1|TRBV10-1|few
CASTPGGGDTEAFF
TGCGCCAGCACCCCCGGCGGCGGCGACACTGAAGCTTTCTTT
>TRBD1|TRBJ1-4|TRBV15|-
CATSRGPSGQEWLFF
TGTGCCACCAGCAGAGGGCCTTCGGGACAGGAATGGCTGTTTTTT
>-|TRBJ1-6|TRBV6-1|once
CASSDTWGPNSPLHF
TGTGCCAGCAGTGATACGTGGGGCCCCAATTCACCCCTCCACTTT
>TRBD1|TRBJ1-4|TRBV19|-
CASSFPTGREEKLFF
TGTGCCAGTAGCTTTCCGACAGGGAGAGAAGAAAAACTGTTTTTT
>-|TRBJ2-5|TRBV5-1|-
CASSFRRSQETQYF
TGCGCCAGCAGCTTCCGGCGGAGTCAAGAGACCCAGTACTTC
>TRBD1|TRBJ2-4|TRBV7-8|-
CASSTSGTELIIQYF
TGTGCCAGCAGCACATCCGGGACAGAACTGATCATTCAGTACTTC
>-|TRBJ1-6|TRBV30|-
CAWAGGGDSPLHF
TGTGCCTGGGCCGGGGGAGGGGACTCACCCCTCCACTTT
>TRBD1|TRBJ2-3|TRBV29-1|-
CSAETGLGTDTQYF
TGCAGCGCTGAGACAGGGTTGGGCACAGATACGCAGTATTTT
>-|TRBJ1-2|TRBV2|once
CASSALGAGDYGYTF
TGTGCCAGCAGCGCACTAGGAGCCGGGGACTATGGCTACACCTTC
>-|TRBJ1-2|TRBV6-6|-
CASSSRAREGYTF
TGTGCCAGCAGTTCGAGGGCGAGAGAGGGTTACACCTTC
>TRBD1|TRBJ1-6|TRBV6-2/TRBV6-3|once
CASSYAATGSSPLHF
TGTGCCAGCAGTTATGCCGCGACAGGGTCTTCACCCCTCCACTTT
>-|TRBJ2-2|TRBV27|-
CASSSLRIQTNTGELFF
TGTGCCAGCAGTTCCCTGCGGATCCAGACTAACACCGGGGAGCTGTTTTTT
>-|TRBJ2-4|TRBV3-1/TRBV3-2|-
CASSQDGGNIQYF
TGTGCCAGCAGCCAAGACGGAGGAAACATTCAGTACTTC
>-|TRBJ1-5|TRBV24-1|-
CATSERTEAQHF
TGTGCCACCAGTGAAAGGACAGAGGCCCAGCATTTT
>-|TRBJ1-1|TRBV6-5|few
CASRFSGGNTEAFF
TGTGCCAGCAGGTTTTCCGGGGGAAACACTGAAGCTTTCTTT